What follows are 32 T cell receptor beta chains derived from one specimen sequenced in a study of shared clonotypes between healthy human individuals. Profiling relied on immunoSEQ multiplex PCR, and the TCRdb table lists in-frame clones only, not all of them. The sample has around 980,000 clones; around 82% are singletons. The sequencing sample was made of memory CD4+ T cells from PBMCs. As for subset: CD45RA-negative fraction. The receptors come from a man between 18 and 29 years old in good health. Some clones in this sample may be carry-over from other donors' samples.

The CDR3 spells CASSLGLAGGAEQFF. Written as DNA, the CDR3 is TGCGCCAGCAGCTTAGGACTAGCGGGAGGGGCAGAGCAGTTCTTC. The chain carries TRBV5-1 and TRBJ2-1; 15 bases map to TRBD2. Losses at the gene ends were 2 bases for V and 10 bases for J; bases not matched to a gene: 4. Germline V gives CDR1 SGHRS, CDR2 YFSETQ. The CDR3 length is 15 residues.

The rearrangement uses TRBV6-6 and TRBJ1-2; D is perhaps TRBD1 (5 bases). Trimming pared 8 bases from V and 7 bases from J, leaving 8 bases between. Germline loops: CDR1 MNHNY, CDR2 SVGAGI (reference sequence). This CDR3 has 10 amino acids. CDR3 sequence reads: CASGAGGYTF. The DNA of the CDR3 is TGTGCCAGCGGGGCCGGTGGCTACACCTTC.

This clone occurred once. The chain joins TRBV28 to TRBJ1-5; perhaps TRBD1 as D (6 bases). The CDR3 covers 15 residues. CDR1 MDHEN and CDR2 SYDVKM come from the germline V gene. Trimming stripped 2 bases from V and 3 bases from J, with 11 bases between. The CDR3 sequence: CASSLPGALNQPQHF. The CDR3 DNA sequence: TGTGCCAGCAGTTTACCGGGGGCGCTCAATCAGCCCCAGCATTTT.

This chain's CDR3 is CASSLGSGRDYEQYF. The CDR3 DNA reads as TGTGCCAGCAGCTTAGGGTCCGGGCGGGACTACGAGCAGTACTTC. The V call is TRBV11-3, the J call TRBJ2-7; a weak D match, TRBD2 (6 bases). From germline, CDR1 is SGHNT and CDR2 YENEEA. The CDR3 extends over 15 amino acids. V shed 1 base and J shed 3 bases, with 13 bases lying between them.

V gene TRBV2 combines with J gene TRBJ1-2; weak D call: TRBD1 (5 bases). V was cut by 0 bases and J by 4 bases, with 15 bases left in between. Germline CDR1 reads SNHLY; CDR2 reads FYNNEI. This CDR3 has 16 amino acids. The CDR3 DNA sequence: TGTGCCAGCAGTGAAGCTGGGGCAGGCGCAATCTATGGCTACACCTTC. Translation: CASSEAGAGAIYGYTF.

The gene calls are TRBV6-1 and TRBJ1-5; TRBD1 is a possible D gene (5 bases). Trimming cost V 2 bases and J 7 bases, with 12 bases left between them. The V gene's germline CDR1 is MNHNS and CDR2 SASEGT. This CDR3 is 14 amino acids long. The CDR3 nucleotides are TGTGCCAGCAGTGAATGGAGGGGAAACCAGCCCCAGCATTTT. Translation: CASSEWRGNQPQHF.

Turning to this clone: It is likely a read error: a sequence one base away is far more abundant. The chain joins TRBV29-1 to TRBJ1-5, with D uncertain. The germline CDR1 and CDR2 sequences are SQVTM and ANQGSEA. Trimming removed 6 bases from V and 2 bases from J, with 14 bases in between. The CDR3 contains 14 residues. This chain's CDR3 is CSVSDSSGNQPQHF. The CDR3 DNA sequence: TGCAGCGTGTCGGACTCGTCTGGCAATCAGCCCCAGCATTTT. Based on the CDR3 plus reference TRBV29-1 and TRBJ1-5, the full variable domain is SAVISQKPSRDICQRGTSLTIQCQVDSQVTMMFWYRQQPGQSLTLIATANQGSEATYESGFVIDKFPISRPNLTFSTLTVSNMSPEDSSIYLCSVSDSSGNQPQHFGDGTRLSIL.

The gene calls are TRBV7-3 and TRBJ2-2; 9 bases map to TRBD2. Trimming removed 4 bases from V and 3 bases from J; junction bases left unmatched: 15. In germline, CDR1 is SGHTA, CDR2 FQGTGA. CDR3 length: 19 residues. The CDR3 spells CASSSRGTSSYGYTGELFF. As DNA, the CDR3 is TGTGCCAGCAGCTCCCGAGGGACTAGCTCCTATGGGTACACCGGGGAGCTGTTTTTT.

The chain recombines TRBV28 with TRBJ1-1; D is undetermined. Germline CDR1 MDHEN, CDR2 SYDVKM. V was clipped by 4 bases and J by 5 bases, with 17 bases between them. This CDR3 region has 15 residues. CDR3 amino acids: CASSSQKGLRTEAFF. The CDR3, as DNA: TGTGCCAGCAGTTCTCAAAAGGGTCTAAGGACTGAAGCTTTCTTT.

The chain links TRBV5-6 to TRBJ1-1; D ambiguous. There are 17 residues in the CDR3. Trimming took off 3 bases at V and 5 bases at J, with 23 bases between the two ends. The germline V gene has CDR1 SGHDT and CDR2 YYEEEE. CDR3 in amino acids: CASSSTLGVSVGTEAFF. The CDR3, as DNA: TGTGCCAGCAGCTCAACCCTCGGTGTCAGTGTAGGAACTGAAGCTTTCTTT.

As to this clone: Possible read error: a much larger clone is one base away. CDR3 in DNA: TGTGCCAGCAGCGTAGAAGGCAGCCTGAACTATGGCTGCACCTTC. Encoded protein: CASSVEGSLNYGCTF. The rearrangement joins TRBV9 to TRBJ1-2; D is unresolved. Germline V gene data show CDR1 as SGDLS and CDR2 as YYNGEE. The CDR3 contains 15 residues.

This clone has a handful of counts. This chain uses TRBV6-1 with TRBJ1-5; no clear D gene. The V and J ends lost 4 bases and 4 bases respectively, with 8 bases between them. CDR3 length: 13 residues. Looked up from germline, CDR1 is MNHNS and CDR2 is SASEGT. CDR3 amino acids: CASSAIPNQPQHF. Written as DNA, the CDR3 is TGTGCCAGCAGTGCAATTCCAAATCAGCCCCAGCATTTT.

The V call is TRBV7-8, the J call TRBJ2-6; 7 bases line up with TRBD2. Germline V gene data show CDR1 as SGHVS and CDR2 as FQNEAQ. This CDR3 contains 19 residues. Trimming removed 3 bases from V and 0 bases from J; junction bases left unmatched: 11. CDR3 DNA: TGTGCCAGCAGCTTGCGGTGGTGGGAGGGAAGCTCTGGGGCCAACGTCCTGACTTTC. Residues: CASSLRWWEGSSGANVLTF.

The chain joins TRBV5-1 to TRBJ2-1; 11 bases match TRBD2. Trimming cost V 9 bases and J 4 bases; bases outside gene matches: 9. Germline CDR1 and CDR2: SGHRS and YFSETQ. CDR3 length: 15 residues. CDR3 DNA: TGCGCCACCCGACCTACTAGCGGGAGTTACAATGAGCAGTTCTTC. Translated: CATRPTSGSYNEQFF. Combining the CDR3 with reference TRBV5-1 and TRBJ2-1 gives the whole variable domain KAGVTQTPRYLIKTRGQQVTLSCSPISGHRSVSWYQQTPGQGLQFLFEYFSETQRNKGNFPGRFSGRQFSNSRSEMNVSTLELGDSALYLCATRPTSGSYNEQFFGPGTRLTVL.

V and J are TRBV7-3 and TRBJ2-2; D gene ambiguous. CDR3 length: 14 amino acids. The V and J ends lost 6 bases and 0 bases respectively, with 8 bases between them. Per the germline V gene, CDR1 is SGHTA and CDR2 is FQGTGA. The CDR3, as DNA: TGTGCCAGCAGACCAGGTGCGAACACCGGGGAGCTGTTTTTT. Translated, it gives CASRPGANTGELFF.

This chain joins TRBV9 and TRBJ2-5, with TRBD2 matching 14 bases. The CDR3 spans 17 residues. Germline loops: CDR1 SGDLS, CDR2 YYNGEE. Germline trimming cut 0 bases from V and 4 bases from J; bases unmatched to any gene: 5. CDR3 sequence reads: CASSVATGLAGGETQYF. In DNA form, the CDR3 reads TGTGCCAGCAGCGTAGCTACTGGACTAGCGGGAGGAGAGACCCAGTACTTC.

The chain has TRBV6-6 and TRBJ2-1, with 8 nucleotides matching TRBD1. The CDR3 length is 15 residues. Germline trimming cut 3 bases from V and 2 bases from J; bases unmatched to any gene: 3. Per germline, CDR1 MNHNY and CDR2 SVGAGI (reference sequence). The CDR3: CASSYLQGAYNEQFF. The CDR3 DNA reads TGTGCCAGCAGTTATTTACAGGGGGCCTACAATGAGCAGTTCTTC.

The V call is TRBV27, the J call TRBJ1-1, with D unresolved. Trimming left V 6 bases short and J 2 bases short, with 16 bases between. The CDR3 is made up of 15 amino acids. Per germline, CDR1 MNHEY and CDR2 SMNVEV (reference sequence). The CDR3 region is CASSINSLKNTEAFF. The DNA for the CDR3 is TGTGCCAGCAGCATCAACTCGCTGAAAAACACTGAAGCTTTCTTT.

CDR3 residues: CASSQSTGTHEQFF. DNA for the CDR3: TGTGCCAGCAGCCAGTCCACCGGGACACATGAGCAGTTCTTC. The rearrangement links TRBV5-6 to TRBJ2-1, with D maybe TRBD1 (6 bases). The CDR3 runs 14 residues. V lost 4 bases and J lost 8, with 16 bases in between. From germline, CDR1 is SGHDT and CDR2 YYEEEE.

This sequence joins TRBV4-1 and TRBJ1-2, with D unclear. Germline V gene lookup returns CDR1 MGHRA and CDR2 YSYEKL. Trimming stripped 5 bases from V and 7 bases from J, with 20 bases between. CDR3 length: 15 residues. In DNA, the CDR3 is TGCGCCAGCAGCACCCAGGAGAGGCTTTTCGCTGGCTACACCTTC. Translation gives CASSTQERLFAGYTF.

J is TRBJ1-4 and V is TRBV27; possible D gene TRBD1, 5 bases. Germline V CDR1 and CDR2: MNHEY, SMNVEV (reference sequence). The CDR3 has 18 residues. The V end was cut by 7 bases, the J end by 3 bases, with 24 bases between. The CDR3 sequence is CASTSRARGLRANEKLFF. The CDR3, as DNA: TGTGCCAGCACCTCGCGGGCTCGGGGCTTGCGAGCTAATGAAAAACTGTTTTTT.

CDR3 residues: CATSRGQGLAGPYEQYF. In DNA form, the CDR3 reads TGTGCCACCAGCAGGGGACAGGGACTAGCGGGACCCTACGAGCAGTACTTC. The rearrangement uses TRBV15 and TRBJ2-7, with 13 bases lining up with TRBD2. Looked up from germline, CDR1 is LNHNV and CDR2 is YYDKDF (reference sequence). The trim removed 3 bases at V and 2 bases at J, leaving 7 bases unmatched. This CDR3 is 17 amino acids long.

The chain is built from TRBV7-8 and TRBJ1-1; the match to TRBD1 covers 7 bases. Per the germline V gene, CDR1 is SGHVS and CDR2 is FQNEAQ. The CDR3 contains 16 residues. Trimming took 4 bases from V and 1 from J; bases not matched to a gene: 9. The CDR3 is CASSSPRGQRNTEAFF. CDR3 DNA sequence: TGTGCCAGCAGCTCCCCGCGGGGACAGCGGAACACTGAAGCTTTCTTT.

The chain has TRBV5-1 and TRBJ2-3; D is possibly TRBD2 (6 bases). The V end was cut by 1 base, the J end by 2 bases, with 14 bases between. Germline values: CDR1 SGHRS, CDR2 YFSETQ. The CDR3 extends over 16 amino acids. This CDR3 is CASSLISGVSTDTQYF. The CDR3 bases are TGCGCCAGCAGCTTGATTTCGGGAGTCTCCACAGATACGCAGTATTTT.

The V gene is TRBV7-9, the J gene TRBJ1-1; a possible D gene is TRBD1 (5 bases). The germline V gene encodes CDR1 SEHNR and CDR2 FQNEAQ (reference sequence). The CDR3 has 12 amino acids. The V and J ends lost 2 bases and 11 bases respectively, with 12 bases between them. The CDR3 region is CASSLLGGIAFF. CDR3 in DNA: TGTGCCAGCAGCTTACTCGGGGGAATTGCTTTCTTT.

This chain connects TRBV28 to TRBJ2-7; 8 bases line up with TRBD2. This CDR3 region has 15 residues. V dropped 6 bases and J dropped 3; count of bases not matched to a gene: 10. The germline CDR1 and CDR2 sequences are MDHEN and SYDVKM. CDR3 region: CASSRPGLGFYEQYF. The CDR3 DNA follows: TGTGCCAGCAGCCGCCCGGGACTAGGGTTCTACGAGCAGTACTTC.

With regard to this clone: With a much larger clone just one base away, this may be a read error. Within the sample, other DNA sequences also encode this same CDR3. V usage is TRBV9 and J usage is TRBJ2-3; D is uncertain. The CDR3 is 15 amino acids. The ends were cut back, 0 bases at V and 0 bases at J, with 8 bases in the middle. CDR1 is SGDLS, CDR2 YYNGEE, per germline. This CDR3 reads CASSVAPASTDTQYF. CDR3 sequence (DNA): TGTGCCAGCAGCGTAGCTCCGGCTAGCACAGATACGCAGTATTTT.

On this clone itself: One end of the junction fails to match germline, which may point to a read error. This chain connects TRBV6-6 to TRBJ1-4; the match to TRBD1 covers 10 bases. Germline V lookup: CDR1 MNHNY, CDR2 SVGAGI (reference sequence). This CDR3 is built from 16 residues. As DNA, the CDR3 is TGTACCAGCAGTTACTCGATGGGGACAGGGGTAGAAAAACTGTTTTTT. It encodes CTSSYSMGTGVEKLFF.

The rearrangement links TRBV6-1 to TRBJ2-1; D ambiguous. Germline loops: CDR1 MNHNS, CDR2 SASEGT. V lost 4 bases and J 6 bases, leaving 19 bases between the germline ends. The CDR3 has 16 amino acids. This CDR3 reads CASSASLNPPINEQFF. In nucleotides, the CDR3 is TGTGCCAGCAGTGCAAGCTTAAACCCCCCGATCAATGAGCAGTTCTTC.

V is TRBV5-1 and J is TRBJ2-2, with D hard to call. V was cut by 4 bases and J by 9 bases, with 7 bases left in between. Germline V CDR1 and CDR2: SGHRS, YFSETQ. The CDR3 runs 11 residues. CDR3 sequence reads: CASSAGRELFF. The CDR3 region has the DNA TGCGCCAGCAGCGCTGGACGGGAGCTGTTTTTT.

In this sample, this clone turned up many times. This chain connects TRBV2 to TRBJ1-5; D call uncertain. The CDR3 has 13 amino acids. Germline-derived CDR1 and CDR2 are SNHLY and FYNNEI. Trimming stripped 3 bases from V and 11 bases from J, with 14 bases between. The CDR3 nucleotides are TGTGCCAGCAGTGAGGGCCCGCCAGTAGCCCAGCATTTT. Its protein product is CASSEGPPVAQHF.

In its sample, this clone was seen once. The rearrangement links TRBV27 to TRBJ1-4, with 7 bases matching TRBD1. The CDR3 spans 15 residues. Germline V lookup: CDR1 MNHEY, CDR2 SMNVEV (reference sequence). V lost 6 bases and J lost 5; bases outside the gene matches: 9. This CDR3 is CASSNFGRGNEKLFF. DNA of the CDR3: TGTGCCAGCAGCAATTTCGGCAGGGGGAATGAAAAACTGTTTTTT.